This T cell receptor (beta chain) was captured in a study of blood T cells in healthy people across ages (dated by TCRdb to between 2014 and 2017). The study in broad terms: In model experiments, roughly one uniquely barcoded TCR beta cDNA molecule per two T cells was captured by template switching. To track age-related changes in TCR beta repertoire diversity, the study relied on deep sequencing normalized with unique cDNA molecular identifiers. Four age groups were formed from the donors: young (average about 16 years), middle-aged (approximately 40), aged (more than 55) and long-lived (more than 75). To avoid experimental bias, donors of different ages were distributed randomly across sequencing lanes. For two donors (one aged 18 to 30 and one aged 80 or older), the study analyzed two additional independent replicas of 1 million unique cDNA reads from the same blood draw. Study-wide findings and limitations: Since profiling was done on bulk unsorted PBMCs, naive and antigen-experienced compartments could not be conclusively compared. Compared with the aged group, the long-lived group had more naive CD4+ T cells, fewer expanded clones and increased TCR diversity, a pattern suggesting age selection. Total diversity estimates from one million sequenced T cells were considered lower bounds and underestimates. As age increased, observed TCR beta diversity per million T cells dropped in a roughly linear way, and a significant reduction was already evident by age roughly 36. A strong correlation was found between observed TCR beta diversity and the percentage of naive T cells measured by flow cytometry. The CMV infection status of donors was not known, potentially confounding age-related changes in expanded clonotypes.

The donors were roughly 38 Caucasian individuals from Russia, aged roughly 6 to 90 years, who were systemically healthy. Approximately 9 milliliters of peripheral blood were collected from each donor into EDTA-treated Vacutainer tubes. Ficoll-Paque density-gradient centrifugation was used to isolate PBMCs, with at least 6 million per sample. Total RNA, at least 5 micrograms per sample, was extracted from PBMCs with Trizol reagent. For every donor, flow cytometry on a PBMC aliquot measured the percentage of naive CD45RAhigh/CD27high T cells. Library method: 5' RACE. Sequencing relied on an Illumina HiSeq 2500. A second about 6 to 11 cycle PCR used a sample-barcoded 5' primer and a J-beta primer mix. Each TCR beta cDNA molecule received a unique molecular identifier from a template-switch 5' adaptor carrying 12 random nucleotides. At least 2.5 million CDR3-containing paired-end reads were obtained from each sample. The Mint cDNA synthesis kit, primed by a TRBC-specific oligonucleotide, was used to synthesize first-strand cDNA from all RNA. Following uracil-DNA glycosylase treatment, all cDNA underwent a first 18-cycle PCR with the universal primers M1SS and BC2_uni_R. The source study handled its data this way. Each sample was normalized by randomly selecting 1 million high-quality reads, each carrying a distinct molecular identifier. Instead of being binned into consensus sequences, reads that shared molecular identifiers were thrown out. MiTCR, set to a Q25 quality threshold and the strictest error-elimination algorithm, was used for CDR3 identification, clonotype clustering and error correction. A nonparametric unseen species model with Euler transformation was used to estimate lower-bound total TCR beta diversity. TCRdb reworked the public reads: Q25 trimming with fastp, MiXCR clone assembly, productive beta chains retained. Rows with one shared CDR3 protein collapse into an entry with the most common genes and DNA. The V and J calls here are based on TCRdb, not the publication. The sample contains 1.2 million to 1.5 million distinct CDR3 sequences, 42% of them found a single time. Less than 8% of the sample is taken by the ten largest.

Note on this clonotype: Its cognate antigen has yet to be identified. Base qualities were left out, and no much larger clone turns up one base away.

The CDR1 and CDR2 encoded by the germline V gene are SGHTA and FQGNSA. The junction shows trimming of 1 base on V and 8 bases on J, plus 16 bases between the germline ends. The CDR3 measures 15 amino acids from cysteine to phenylalanine. Just CDR3 DNA is preserved here, 45 bases in frame from base 1. This TCR was sampled from a woman between 18 and 30 years old in good health. The sequenced sample consisted of blood. The chain was built from TRBV7-2 and TRBJ2-3; the D gene is perhaps TRBD1, from 8 matching bases. The DNA sequence follows: TGTGCCAGCAGCTTAGAACAGGGGGGGGGCGTTACGCAGTATTTT. The encoded protein is CASSLEQGGGVTQYF.